The clone carrying this TCR beta chain was counted once. The CDR3 is 15 residues long. V lost 5 bases and J lost 3; bases outside the gene matches: 2. Germline V gene data show CDR1 as SEHNR and CDR2 as FQNEAQ (reference sequence). This sample is part of a study of blood T cell repertoires in COVID-19. Only in-frame clones appear in the TCRdb table, and some are missing; sequencing was by immunoSEQ multiplex PCR. The data show 250,000 to 350,000 clones, 80% to 90% seen once. Sequenced: peripheral blood. This TCR came from a woman between 45 and 60 years old with COVID-19, enrolled during active disease. The chain carries TRBV7-9 and TRBJ2-7; 15 nucleotides agree with TRBD2. The CDR3 reads CASSPGLAGGYEQYF. The CDR3 DNA follows: TGTGCCAGCAGCCCGGGACTAGCGGGAGGCTACGAGCAGTACTTC.